Following are 18 T cell receptor beta chains from one sample sequenced in a study of blood T cell repertoires in COVID-19. Sequenced by immunoSEQ multiplex PCR; TCRdb stores in-frame clones only, minus some. This sample has roughly 280,000 clones, with about 88% found just once. Sequencing input: peripheral blood. The receptors come from a man aged 30 to 39 with active or convalescent COVID-19.

This clone is a singleton in its sample. The rearrangement joins TRBV6-5 to TRBJ1-1, with D possibly being TRBD1 (5 bases). In germline, CDR1 is MNHEY, CDR2 SVGAGI. The CDR3 is 12 amino acids. Trimming cost V 8 bases and J 4 bases, with 11 bases left between them. This CDR3 reads CASAGGVTEAFF. In nucleotides, the CDR3 is TGTGCCAGCGCGGGGGGAGTCACTGAAGCTTTCTTT.

The chain carries TRBV4-1 and TRBJ1-2; 7 bases align to TRBD1. J lost 0 bases, V lost 2 bases, and 6 bases had no gene match. The length of the CDR3 is 16 residues. Germline CDR1 is MGHRA and CDR2 is YSYEKL. CDR3 in DNA: TGCGCCAGCAGCCAAAGGACAGGACCTCCTAACTATGGCTACACCTTC. Translation: CASSQRTGPPNYGYTF.

This chain connects TRBV6-2 or TRBV6-3 to TRBJ1-5, with 11 positions matching TRBD1. Germline CDR1 MNHEY, CDR2 SVGEGT. This CDR3 region has 19 residues. V lost 5 bases and J lost 0; bases outside the gene matches: 12. The CDR3 reads CASSKRTGGLPYSNQPQHF. CDR3 coding DNA: TGTGCCAGCAGTAAACGGACAGGGGGCCTACCGTATAGCAATCAGCCCCAGCATTTT.

This clone showed up just a few times. The gene calls are TRBV7-9 and TRBJ1-5; D is uncertain. Germline V CDR1 and CDR2: SEHNR, FQNEAQ (reference sequence). The CDR3 consists of 14 residues. Trimming cost V 7 bases and J 0 bases, with 10 bases left between them. CDR3 coding DNA: TGTGCCAGCACGTCTGAGAATAGCAATCAGCCCCAGCATTTT. Its translation is CASTSENSNQPQHF.

This chain connects TRBV6-2 or TRBV6-3 to TRBJ2-7, with a tentative D call TRBD2 (5 bases). Trimming pared 6 bases from V and 4 bases from J, leaving 13 bases between. Germline CDR1 reads MNHEY; CDR2 reads SVGEGT. This CDR3 comprises 13 residues. CDR3 sequence (DNA): TGTGCCAGCAGCCCTTACTCGGGGTACGAGCAGTACTTC. It codes for CASSPYSGYEQYF.

The chain joins TRBV6-5 to TRBJ1-4, with TRBD1 matching over 8 bases. CDR1 MNHEY and CDR2 SVGAGI come from the germline V gene. CDR3 length equals 15 residues. Trimming removed 6 bases from V and 7 bases from J; junction bases left unmatched: 10. CDR3 DNA sequence: TGTGCCAGCAGACGCAACAGGGGGACGGGTGAAAAACTGTTTTTT. Translating gives CASRRNRGTGEKLFF.

CDR3: CASSDSWGGGRSNQPQHF. CDR3 coding DNA: TGTGCCAGCAGTGACTCGTGGGGGGGCGGCCGTAGCAATCAGCCCCAGCATTTT. The chain employs TRBV6-4 and TRBJ1-5, with a tentative D call TRBD1 (6 bases). The CDR3 contains 18 residues. In germline, CDR1 is MRHNA, CDR2 SNTAGT. The V end was cut by 0 bases, the J end by 0 bases, with 15 bases between.

The chain combines TRBV5-1 with TRBJ2-2, with 7 bases aligning to TRBD1. V was clipped by 4 bases and J by 7 bases; unmatched bases: 7. Germline V gene data show CDR1 as SGHRS and CDR2 as YFSETQ. This CDR3 spans 14 amino acids. The CDR3 nucleotides are TGCGCCAGCAGCACCGACAGGGTGGTCGGGGAGCTGTTTTTT. This encodes CASSTDRVVGELFF. Complete variable domain (other parts from reference TRBV5-1 and TRBJ2-2): KAGVTQTPRYLIKTRGQQVTLSCSPISGHRSVSWYQQTPGQGLQFLFEYFSETQRNKGNFPGRFSGRQFSNSRSEMNVSTLELGDSALYLCASSTDRVVGELFFGEGSRLTVL.

The rearrangement uses TRBV29-1 and TRBJ1-2; D remains ambiguous. V lost 6 bases and J lost 2, with 13 bases in between. The CDR3 length is 13 residues. CDR1 is SQVTM, CDR2 ANQGSEA, per germline. The chain's CDR3 is CSVAGGENYGYTF. CDR3 DNA: TGCAGCGTCGCCGGCGGGGAGAACTATGGCTACACCTTC.

The chain combines TRBV19 with TRBJ2-1, with TRBD2 matching 11 bases. Trimming took 5 bases from V and 6 from J; bases not matched to a gene: 3. The CDR3 consists of 14 residues. Germline loops: CDR1 LNHDA, CDR2 SQIVND (reference sequence). The CDR3: CASSSSGGTNEQFF. CDR3 coding DNA: TGTGCCAGTAGTTCTAGCGGGGGGACCAATGAGCAGTTCTTC.

The chain has TRBV28 and TRBJ2-1; 10 bases fit TRBD1. The J segment lost 8 bases and the V segment lost 8 bases, leaving 18 bases of the junction unmatched. Per the germline V gene, CDR1 is MDHEN and CDR2 is SYDVKM. The CDR3 runs 17 residues. The CDR3 region is CASQPGGTGVGHDEQFF. In DNA form, the CDR3 reads TGTGCCAGCCAACCCGGGGGGACAGGGGTAGGTCACGATGAGCAGTTCTTC.

This chain uses TRBV28 with TRBJ2-5, with D perhaps TRBD1 (5 bases). CDR1 MDHEN and CDR2 SYDVKM come from the germline V gene. The CDR3 contains 15 residues. V was trimmed by 11 bases and J by 2 bases, leaving 21 bases between them. In nucleotides, the CDR3 is TGTGCCGTGAAGGGGTCTAAACAAATACAAGAGACCCAGTACTTC. As protein: CAVKGSKQIQETQYF.

The chain links TRBV5-8 to TRBJ2-2, with TRBD1 matching 8 bases. Germline V CDR1 and CDR2: SGHTS, YDEGEE. The V gene end was trimmed by 0 bases and the J gene end by 3 bases; junction bases not matched to a gene: 10. This CDR3 region has 18 residues. The CDR3: CASSLATGVFSDTGELFF. In DNA form, the CDR3 reads TGTGCCAGCAGCTTGGCGACAGGGGTCTTCAGTGACACCGGGGAGCTGTTTTTT.

V and J are TRBV5-1 and TRBJ2-7; unclear D gene. In germline, CDR1 is SGHRS, CDR2 YFSETQ. The germline V and J ends were trimmed by 1 base and 1 base, with 9 bases remaining between them. The CDR3 runs to 14 residues. In DNA, the CDR3 is TGCGCCAGCAGCTTGCTGCAGGATTCCTACGAGCAGTACTTC. Protein sequence: CASSLLQDSYEQYF. The full variable domain, rest sourced from reference TRBV5-1 and TRBJ2-7, is KAGVTQTPRYLIKTRGQQVTLSCSPISGHRSVSWYQQTPGQGLQFLFEYFSETQRNKGNFPGRFSGRQFSNSRSEMNVSTLELGDSALYLCASSLLQDSYEQYFGPGTRLTVT.

The chain employs TRBV2 and TRBJ2-1; 7 nucleotides align to TRBD2. V shed 2 bases, J shed 2 bases, and the junction held 3 bases outside the gene matches. This CDR3 region has 15 residues. Germline V lookup: CDR1 SNHLY, CDR2 FYNNEI. CDR3: CASSEWRGTYNEQFF. Here the CDR3 DNA reads TGTGCCAGCAGTGAATGGCGGGGGACCTACAATGAGCAGTTCTTC.

The chain carries TRBV27 and TRBJ2-7; 8 bases are a match to TRBD1. The CDR3 runs to 16 residues. Germline V gives CDR1 MNHEY, CDR2 SMNVEV (reference sequence). V shed 2 bases, J shed 0 bases, and the junction held 6 bases outside the gene matches. CDR3 sequence (DNA): TGTGCCAGCAGTTTAAGGGCAGGGGGCATCTCCTACGAGCAGTACTTC. It specifies CASSLRAGGISYEQYF.

About this clone itself: The junction does not match germline at one end; this may be a read error. J is TRBJ1-2 and V is TRBV18, with 9 bases fitting TRBD1. The CDR3 covers 13 residues. In germline, CDR1 is KGHSH, CDR2 LQKENI. CDR3 region: CASSPTGGNGCTF. The DNA for the CDR3 is TGTGCCAGCTCACCGACAGGGGGGAATGGCTGCACCTTC.

The table lists this clone with a few counts. This chain connects TRBV5-4 to TRBJ1-1, with D possibly being TRBD1 (6 bases). This CDR3 region has 15 residues. Looked up from germline, CDR1 is SGHNT and CDR2 is YYREEE (reference sequence). V was trimmed by 1 base and J by 0 bases, leaving 10 bases between them. The DNA of the CDR3 is TGTGCCAGCAGCTTGCGCGGGGGCTTGAACACTGAAGCTTTCTTT. It codes for CASSLRGGLNTEAFF. Supplemented by reference TRBV5-4 and TRBJ1-1, the full variable domain reads ETGVTQSPTHLIKTRGQQVTLRCSSQSGHNTVSWYQQALGQGPQFIFQYYREEENGRGNFPPRFSGLQFPNYSSELNVNALELDDSALYLCASSLRGGLNTEAFFGQGTRLTVV.